These T cell receptor beta chains were read from a single sample in a study of immune evolution from preneoplasia to lung adenocarcinoma. Assay used: immunoSEQ multiplex PCR; TCRdb lists only in-frame clones, some missing. This sample yields some 6,200 clones, of which 70% to 80% are seen a single time; roughly a fifth belongs to the top ten. Material: FFPE adjacent normal lung tissue. The receptor set was obtained from a person aged 55 to 79 with lung adenocarcinoma. CDR3s include the opening cysteine and the closing phenylalanine or tryptophan. D genes are given only for firm matches. Rows may omit the clone size; those that give it use once, few, many or a size class.

.,.,TRBV6-5,TRBJ1-1,TGTGCCAGCAGCCCCGGGGGGAATTTGGACACTGAAGCTTTCTTT,CASSPGGNLDTEAFF
TRBD2,.,TRBV28,TRBJ2-5,TGTGCCAGCAGTTTACGGGGTAGCGGGAGGGGAGAGACCCAGTACTTC,CASSLRGSGRGETQYF
.,.,TRBV28,TRBJ1-5,TGTGCCAGCAGTTCCACGACAGGACCCAATCAGCCCCAGCATTTT,CASSSTTGPNQPQHF
.,.,TRBV5-1,TRBJ2-7,TGCGCCAGCAGCTTGGCAGGGGTCGGCGAGCAGTACTTC,CASSLAGVGEQYF
.,few,TRBV30,TRBJ1-5,TGTGCCTGGAGTCAAGACAACAATCAGCCCCAGCATTTT,CAWSQDNNQPQHF
.,.,TRBV7-7,TRBJ2-7,TGTGCTAGCAGCTTAGCTTCGAGCTACGAGCAGTACTTC,CASSLASSYEQYF
.,.,TRBV5-1,TRBJ1-1,TGCGCCAGCAGCGGGGGGTTAGGACGGAACACTGAAGCTTTCTTT,CASSGGLGRNTEAFF
.,once,TRBV2,TRBJ1-5,TGTGCCGGACACAGGGAACTAAATCAGCCCCAGCATTTT,CAGHRELNQPQHF
.,.,TRBV28,TRBJ1-1,TGTGCCAGCAGTTTTGGGGCCTTCAGGATGAACACTGAAGCTTTCTTT,CASSFGAFRMNTEAFF
.,.,TRBV15,TRBJ2-7,TGTGCCACCAGCAGAGTCGGGGCAGATCGAGCCTACGAGCAGTACTTC,CATSRVGADRAYEQYF
.,.,TRBV7-9,TRBJ2-3,TGTGCCAGCAGCCCGAGGACATATAGCACAGATACGCAGTATTTT,CASSPRTYSTDTQYF
.,few,TRBV15,TRBJ1-2,TGTGCCACCAGCAGAGAGGTAGTCACTAGTATAGGGGTCCGTGGCTACACCTTC,CATSREVVTSIGVRGYTF
.,few,TRBV28,TRBJ1-1,TGTGCCAGCAGTTTAGTGGGCTACACTGAAGCTTTCTTT,CASSLVGYTEAFF
.,.,TRBV18,TRBJ2-3,TGTGCCAGCTCACCACAGCAGGTTAGCACAGATACGCAGTATTTT,CASSPQQVSTDTQYF
.,.,TRBV5-1,TRBJ2-7,TGCGCCAGCAGCCAGATCGGAAGGGACGAGCAGTACTTC,CASSQIGRDEQYF
.,.,TRBV5-8,TRBJ1-5,TGTGCCAGCAGCTTGGGACCTAGCAATCAGCCCCAGCATTTT,CASSLGPSNQPQHF
.,few,TRBV28,TRBJ1-4,TGTGCCAGCACAGCAAAATGGCCTTCTAATGAAAAACTGTTTTTT,CASTAKWPSNEKLFF
.,.,TRBV5-8,TRBJ1-1,TGTGCCAGCAGTTATCAGGGAGGGTCCACTGAAGCTTTCTTT,CASSYQGGSTEAFF
.,.,TRBV4-3,TRBJ1-2,TGCGCCAGCAGCCAAGAACCGGGACCGAGATATGGCTACACCTTC,CASSQEPGPRYGYTF
.,few,TRBV5-6,TRBJ2-5,TGTGCCAGCAGCTTGGGGACACGGACCGTGGGGACCCAGTACTTC,CASSLGTRTVGTQYF
.,.,TRBV5-1,TRBJ2-7,TGCGCCAGCAGCTTACAGGGAACCTACGAGCAGTACTTC,CASSLQGTYEQYF
TRBD1,.,TRBV29-1,TRBJ2-1,TGCAGCGCCAGACAGGGGATGGAGCAGTTCTTC,CSARQGMEQFF
TRBD1,.,TRBV11-2,TRBJ1-4,TGTGCCAGCAGCTTAGATGGACAGGGTGAAAAACTGTTTTTT,CASSLDGQGEKLFF
.,.,TRBV5-1,TRBJ2-7,TGCGCCAGCAGTAATAACCAGGGTACGTCGACCTACGAGCAGTACTTC,CASSNNQGTSTYEQYF
.,.,TRBV5-1,TRBJ2-7,TGCGCCAGCAGCTTGTCTTGGGGACTGTACTCCTACGAGCAGTACTTC,CASSLSWGLYSYEQYF
.,.,TRBV30,TRBJ1-1,TGTGCCTGGAGTGTACGAGGGGGGGGGAGAGATACTGAAGCTTTCTTT,CAWSVRGGGRDTEAFF
TRBD2,.,TRBV5-1,TRBJ2-1,TGCGCCAGCAGCTCAAACACCCCGGGACTAGCGTACAATGAGCAGTTCTTC,CASSSNTPGLAYNEQFF
.,.,TRBV15,TRBJ2-3,TGTGCCACCAGCAGGGGAGCCAGAGACACAGATACGCAGTATTTT,CATSRGARDTDTQYF
.,.,TRBV6-6,TRBJ2-3,TGTGCCAGCCGCCCGGGGGCCACAGATACGCAGTATTTT,CASRPGATDTQYF
TRBD1,.,TRBV18,TRBJ2-7,TGTGCCAGCTCACCGGGGACAGGGGGGCGCCGGGTCTACGAGCAGTACTTC,CASSPGTGGRRVYEQYF
.,.,TRBV27,TRBJ2-3,TGTGCCAGCAGTTATTTCGGGATCGACACAGATACGCAGTATTTT,CASSYFGIDTDTQYF
.,.,TRBV18,TRBJ1-5,TGTGCCAGCTCCCCAGACCGCGGGGGCAATCAGCCCCAGCATTTT,CASSPDRGGNQPQHF
.,.,TRBV13,TRBJ1-4,TGTGCCAGCAGCTCATGGGGGGCAGGGGAAAAACTGTTTTTT,CASSSWGAGEKLFF
.,.,TRBV29-1,TRBJ1-1,TGCAGCGTTGGGGGAGACGTAGAGGGGAACACTGAAGCTTTCTTT,CSVGGDVEGNTEAFF
TRBD2,.,TRBV27,TRBJ2-1,TGTGCCAGCAGTAGGGGGACTAGCGGGAGTGTTGAGCAGTTCTTC,CASSRGTSGSVEQFF
.,.,TRBV25-1,TRBJ1-4,TGTGCCAGCAGTAAGTCCAGTTGGGAACTGTTTTTT,CASSKSSWELFF
TRBD1,.,TRBV7-2,TRBJ1-5,TGTGCCAGCAGCTTAGCGCTAATTTACGACAGGGGGGATCAGCCCCAGCATTTT,CASSLALIYDRGDQPQHF
.,large,TRBV28,TRBJ1-5,TGTGCCAGCAGGGAGGATCAGGGGATTCAGCCCCAGCATTTT,CASREDQGIQPQHF
TRBD1,.,TRBV7-2,TRBJ2-7,TGTGCCAGCAGTAGGGACAGGGGGTCCGAGCAGTACTTC,CASSRDRGSEQYF
TRBD2,.,TRBV7-8,TRBJ2-1,TGTGCCAGCAGCCCCCGGACTAGCGGGAGCGCCTACAATGAGCAGTTCTTC,CASSPRTSGSAYNEQFF
.,.,TRBV5-1,TRBJ1-2,TGCGCCAGCAGCTCAAATAGGGGTAGCTATGGCTACACCTTC,CASSSNRGSYGYTF
.,.,TRBV6-5,TRBJ2-5,TGTGCCAGCAGTCGACAGATCCAAGAGACCCAGTACTTC,CASSRQIQETQYF
TRBD1,.,TRBV5-1,TRBJ1-1,TGCGCCAGCAGCTCCCTTGGACAGGCCAACACTGAAGCTTTCTTT,CASSSLGQANTEAFF
TRBD1,.,TRBV2,TRBJ2-7,TGTGCCAGCAGGGACCCCGAGACAGGGGTCTACGAGCAGTACTTC,CASRDPETGVYEQYF
.,.,TRBV7-7,TRBJ2-7,TGTGCTAGCAGCCTGAGCTCCTACGAGCAGTACTTC,CASSLSSYEQYF
.,.,TRBV7-9,TRBJ2-5,TGTGCCAGCAGCTCCGACACTGGGACCCAGTACTTC,CASSSDTGTQYF
.,few,TRBV7-8,TRBJ1-3,TGTGCCAGCAGCCTCACGGGTAGTGGAAACACCATATATTTT,CASSLTGSGNTIYF
.,.,TRBV28,TRBJ2-7,TGTGCCAGCAGGAAGGCTGGCGGGGATTCCTACGAGCAGTACTTC,CASRKAGGDSYEQYF
.,medium-sized,TRBV11-3,TRBJ2-7,TGTGCCAGCAGCCTCCAGGGGAGCGAGCAGTACTTC,CASSLQGSEQYF
.,few,TRBV28,TRBJ2-6,TGTGCCAGCAGTTTAGGAGGGTCTGGGGCCAACGTCCTGACTTTC,CASSLGGSGANVLTF
.,.,TRBV28,TRBJ2-3,TGTGCCAGCAGTTACTCGTCCGATACGCAGTATTTT,CASSYSSDTQYF
TRBD2,few,TRBV7-8,TRBJ2-1,TGTGCCAGCAGCTTAGGTCTAGCGGGAGGGCCAGGCGGTGAGCAGTTCTTC,CASSLGLAGGPGGEQFF
.,.,TRBV19,TRBJ2-2,TGTGCCAGTAAGCCAGGGGCGAACACCGGGGAGCTGTTTTTT,CASKPGANTGELFF
TRBD1,.,TRBV27,TRBJ1-1,TGTGCCAGCAGTTTAAGGAGCTGGCCAGGGGGCGTTTTAATGAACACTGAAGCTTTCTTT,CASSLRSWPGGVLMNTEAFF
.,few,TRBV7-8,TRBJ1-6,TGTGCCAGCAGCTTAATAGATGGTTCACCCCTCCACTTT,CASSLIDGSPLHF
.,.,TRBV7-3,TRBJ1-1,TGTGCCAGCAGCTTATACGAGAACACTGAAGCTTTCTTT,CASSLYENTEAFF
TRBD1,.,TRBV29-1,TRBJ2-7,TGCAGCGTCCCGGGACAGGGGGCCTACGAGCAGTACTTC,CSVPGQGAYEQYF
TRBD2,.,TRBV7-6,TRBJ2-3,TGTGCCAGCAGCTTATTTGCCAGGACTAGCACAAGCACAGATACGCAGTATTTT,CASSLFARTSTSTDTQYF
.,.,TRBV7-2,TRBJ1-1,TGTGCCAGCAGCACTTACCGGGATCATGAAGCTTTCTTT,CASSTYRDHEAFF